This T cell receptor (beta chain) comes out of a study of T cell responses to AZD1222 COVID-19 vaccine. Study conclusions and caveats: Donor demographics were predominantly white British with a female majority; clonal diversity may be underestimated. Among those given AZD1222, only five or six were seropositive at baseline.

To note about this clone: What it binds is unknown.

The germline V and J ends were trimmed by 4 bases and 10 bases, with 10 bases remaining between them. The CDR3 has 12 amino acids. CDR1 and CDR2 from the germline V gene are SEHNR and FQNEAQ (reference sequence). Method: immunoSEQ multiplex PCR; TCRdb's copy keeps in-frame clones and lacks some. The sample lists more than 95,000 clones, roughly 91% occurring once. Second doses that came at about 4 or about 12 weeks were put together. The chain uses TRBV7-9 and TRBJ1-4; D might be TRBD1 (5 bases). Material: peripheral blood, obtained 28 days after the second AZD1222 dose. The source of this sequence is an adult who received the AZD1222 COVID-19 vaccine. CDR3 in DNA: TGTGCCAGCAGCTCTGGGGGAAGAAAACTGTTTTTT. This translates into CASSSGGRKLFF.